This entry describes one T cell receptor (beta chain). The target antigen is unknown. The data belong to a study of blood T cells in healthy people across ages. Trimming removed 3 bases from V and 4 bases from J; junction bases left unmatched: 0. The CDR3 spans 13 residues. CDR1 and CDR2 (germline): LNHNV, YYDKDF (reference sequence). Primed by a sample-barcoded 5' primer and a J-beta primer mix, a second PCR proceeded for 7 to 11 cycles. Every molecule of cDNA carried a tag from a template-switch adaptor with 12 random nucleotides. MiXCR, applied by TCRdb to the 5' RACE reads, yields one record per CDR3 protein. This table holds about 1,400,000 distinct CDR3 sequences, roughly 64% found once. Study-wide points: The unsorted PBMCs prevented any conclusive comparison of naive versus antigen-experienced cells.

Sequencing was done on a sample of blood. The V and J genes are TRBV15 and TRBJ2-3, with TRBD2 identical over 8 bases. The TCR was taken from a man between 18 and 35 years old in good health. The CDR3 loop is CATSSGGADTQYF. The CDR3 nucleotides are TGTGCCACCAGCAGCGGGGGGGCAGATACGCAGTATTTT.